Included here is one T cell receptor beta chain sequence, with context. The source of the sample is a study of blood T cell repertoires in COVID-19. Study-level background: Specimens from acute and convalescent COVID-19 originated in the United States, Italy and Spain. T cells, B-cell-depleted T cells, or PBMCs provided the cDNA or gDNA that served as material.

Study processing details: For nucleated cells, counts were estimated from reference gene primer amplification. Profiled with immunoSEQ multiplex PCR; TCRdb holds only in-frame clones, not every one. V, J and clone size reflect that table, while D and trimming were determined from the DNA. The sample holds about 200,000 clones, over 75% seen once. Germline values: CDR1 SGHTA, CDR2 FQGTGA. V was pared by 5 bases and J by 0 bases, with 7 bases between. There are 14 residues in the CDR3. This TCR was recovered from a man in his fifties or sixties who had recovered from COVID-19. This chain joins TRBV7-3 and TRBJ2-2; D is ambiguous. The sequenced material came from peripheral blood. The CDR3 spells CASSPTANTGELFF. The CDR3, as DNA: TGTGCCAGCAGCCCCACAGCGAACACCGGGGAGCTGTTTTTT.